These T cell receptor beta chains were read from a single sample in a study of T cells in Graves' hyperthyroidism and ophthalmopathy. TCRdb ran MiXCR on the multiplex PCR reads and lists one entry per CDR3 protein. Of hundreds of thousands of distinct CDR3 sequences in the sample, less than 15% were seen once. The source material was blood. These receptors were obtained from a woman aged 18-29 years with Graves' hyperthyroidism. Both conserved end residues are part of each CDR3. The D gene is left open where the match is weak. Not all rows give a size; the values are once, few, many and, for expanded clones, a class.

d_call: TRBD2
j_call: TRBJ2-7
clone_size: .
v_call: TRBV2
cdr3_nt: TGTGCCAGCAGTGAGCCCCGGGGACTAGCGGGAACCGAGCAGTACTTC
cdr3_aa: CASSEPRGLAGTEQYF

d_call: .
j_call: TRBJ2-7
clone_size: .
v_call: TRBV2
cdr3_nt: TGTGCCAGCAGTGAAGCCCCTTACGGGTTCTCCTACGAGCAGTACTTC
cdr3_aa: CASSEAPYGFSYEQYF

d_call: .
j_call: TRBJ1-2
clone_size: .
v_call: TRBV6-6
cdr3_nt: TGTGCCAGCAGTTACTCAGTCCAGGGCCTTTCTAACTATGGCTACACCTTC
cdr3_aa: CASSYSVQGLSNYGYTF

d_call: TRBD1
j_call: TRBJ1-5
clone_size: .
v_call: TRBV15
cdr3_nt: TGTGCCACCAGCAGAGATATGGGACAGGCCAATCAGCCCCAGCATTTT
cdr3_aa: CATSRDMGQANQPQHF

d_call: TRBD2
j_call: TRBJ2-1
clone_size: .
v_call: TRBV7-3
cdr3_nt: TGTGCCAGCAGCTTATCCTTAGCGGGAAGTCGCAATGAGCAGTTCTTC
cdr3_aa: CASSLSLAGSRNEQFF

d_call: .
j_call: TRBJ1-5
clone_size: few
v_call: TRBV27
cdr3_nt: TGTGCCACTGCGGGGTTGCCTAGCAATCAGCCCCAGCATTTT
cdr3_aa: CATAGLPSNQPQHF

d_call: .
j_call: TRBJ2-5
clone_size: .
v_call: TRBV20-1
cdr3_nt: TGCAGTGCTAGAAATACTTTAGGGGAGACCCAGTACTTC
cdr3_aa: CSARNTLGETQYF

d_call: .
j_call: TRBJ2-5
clone_size: many
v_call: TRBV11-3
cdr3_nt: TGTGCCAGCAGCTTAGGTCGGGCAGATCGGCAAGAGACCCAGTACTTC
cdr3_aa: CASSLGRADRQETQYF

d_call: TRBD1
j_call: TRBJ1-1
clone_size: many
v_call: TRBV30
cdr3_nt: TGTGCCTGGAGTCGGACAGGGGAGTTCATGAACACTGAAGCTTTCTTT
cdr3_aa: CAWSRTGEFMNTEAFF

d_call: .
j_call: TRBJ1-4
clone_size: .
v_call: TRBV7-3
cdr3_nt: TGTGCCAGCAGCACCCCGGGCACGGGCCGAGAAAAAAAACTGTTTTTT
cdr3_aa: CASSTPGTGREKKLFF

d_call: TRBD2
j_call: TRBJ2-7
clone_size: many
v_call: TRBV7-8
cdr3_nt: TGTGCCAGCAGCTTTGGGACTAGCGGTGGTGACGAGCAGTACTTC
cdr3_aa: CASSFGTSGGDEQYF

d_call: TRBD2
j_call: TRBJ2-7
clone_size: .
v_call: TRBV27
cdr3_nt: TGTGCCAGCAGTGGGGGCTTGGCGGGAGGGACTAACTACGAGCAGTACTTC
cdr3_aa: CASSGGLAGGTNYEQYF

d_call: .
j_call: TRBJ1-5
clone_size: .
v_call: TRBV6-2/TRBV6-3
cdr3_nt: TGTGCCAGCAGTCGAGGGGGGAATTCTCAGCCCCAGCATTTT
cdr3_aa: CASSRGGNSQPQHF

d_call: .
j_call: TRBJ1-1
clone_size: .
v_call: TRBV28
cdr3_nt: TGTGCCAGCAGTCTGCAACCGAGGAACACTGAAGCTTTCTTT
cdr3_aa: CASSLQPRNTEAFF

d_call: TRBD1
j_call: TRBJ1-2
clone_size: many
v_call: TRBV18
cdr3_nt: TGTGCCAGCTCCCCTGACAGGGATGGCTACACCTTC
cdr3_aa: CASSPDRDGYTF

d_call: TRBD1
j_call: TRBJ2-5
clone_size: few
v_call: TRBV10-3
cdr3_nt: TGTGCCATCGGACAGGGTCAAGAGACCCAGTACTTC
cdr3_aa: CAIGQGQETQYF

d_call: TRBD1
j_call: TRBJ2-7
clone_size: many
v_call: TRBV28
cdr3_nt: TGTGCCAGCAGTCCAAGGACAGGTCCCTACGAGCAGTACTTC
cdr3_aa: CASSPRTGPYEQYF

d_call: .
j_call: TRBJ2-7
clone_size: few
v_call: TRBV25-1
cdr3_nt: TGTGCCAGCAGAGGGACGGGTGTTGGGGGCGAGCAGTACTTC
cdr3_aa: CASRGTGVGGEQYF

d_call: .
j_call: TRBJ1-5
clone_size: many
v_call: TRBV3-1
cdr3_nt: TGTGCCAGCAGTCGGGGGGGCAATCAGCCCCAGCATTTT
cdr3_aa: CASSRGGNQPQHF

d_call: TRBD2
j_call: TRBJ2-7
clone_size: .
v_call: TRBV7-9
cdr3_nt: TGCGCCAGCACCACAAATAGCGGGAGCACGTACGAGCAGTACTTC
cdr3_aa: CASTTNSGSTYEQYF

d_call: TRBD2
j_call: TRBJ2-7
clone_size: .
v_call: TRBV7-2
cdr3_nt: TGTGCCAGCAGCTTGGTCGGACAGACCTTTAGCGGGAGGCCCTACGAGCAGTACTTC
cdr3_aa: CASSLVGQTFSGRPYEQYF

d_call: .
j_call: TRBJ2-7
clone_size: .
v_call: TRBV6-4
cdr3_nt: TGTGCCAGCACCCGGGACCCCGCCTACGAGCAGTACTTC
cdr3_aa: CASTRDPAYEQYF

d_call: .
j_call: TRBJ2-7
clone_size: many
v_call: TRBV27
cdr3_nt: TGTGCCAGCAGTTTATCGGGGACCGGAGGGTCCTACGAGCAGTACTTC
cdr3_aa: CASSLSGTGGSYEQYF

d_call: TRBD2
j_call: TRBJ2-1
clone_size: once
v_call: TRBV5-1
cdr3_nt: TGCGCCAGCAGCGCCTCTAGCGGGAGGGCCAATGAGCAGTTCTTC
cdr3_aa: CASSASSGRANEQFF

d_call: TRBD2
j_call: TRBJ2-5
clone_size: few
v_call: TRBV20-1
cdr3_nt: TGCAGTGCTAGAGCGATGTCGGGAGGGCAGACCCAGTACTTC
cdr3_aa: CSARAMSGGQTQYF

d_call: .
j_call: TRBJ1-1
clone_size: many
v_call: TRBV12-3/TRBV12-4
cdr3_nt: TGTGCCAGCAGCCCCGCCGTTAACACTGAAGCTTTCTTT
cdr3_aa: CASSPAVNTEAFF

d_call: .
j_call: TRBJ2-1
clone_size: many
v_call: TRBV7-8
cdr3_nt: TGTGCCAGCAGCTTAGATCGGCTATCTACCTACAATGAGCAGTTCTTC
cdr3_aa: CASSLDRLSTYNEQFF

d_call: .
j_call: TRBJ2-1
clone_size: .
v_call: TRBV6-1
cdr3_nt: TGTGCCAGCAGCAGAATAAGGGACTCCTACAATGAGCAGTTCTTC
cdr3_aa: CASSRIRDSYNEQFF

d_call: TRBD2
j_call: TRBJ2-1
clone_size: .
v_call: TRBV3-1
cdr3_nt: TGTGCCAGCAGCCAACAACAACAGACTAGCCTAGGACATGAGCAGTTCTTC
cdr3_aa: CASSQQQQTSLGHEQFF

d_call: .
j_call: TRBJ1-6
clone_size: .
v_call: TRBV6-1
cdr3_nt: TGTGCCAGCAGTGATGTCTCACCCCTCCACTTT
cdr3_aa: CASSDVSPLHF

d_call: TRBD1
j_call: TRBJ1-5
clone_size: many
v_call: TRBV12-3/TRBV12-4
cdr3_nt: TGTGCCAGCAGGGGGGACAGGACTAATCAGCCCCAGCATTTT
cdr3_aa: CASRGDRTNQPQHF

d_call: .
j_call: TRBJ1-2
clone_size: few
v_call: TRBV5-5
cdr3_nt: TGTGCCAGCAGCTGGGGCAGCCTCTATGGCTACACCTTC
cdr3_aa: CASSWGSLYGYTF

d_call: .
j_call: TRBJ2-5
clone_size: few
v_call: TRBV20-1
cdr3_nt: TGCAGTGCTGGGCCAGGAGAGACCCAGTACTTC
cdr3_aa: CSAGPGETQYF

d_call: TRBD2
j_call: TRBJ2-7
clone_size: .
v_call: TRBV29-1
cdr3_nt: TGCAGCGGCCGACTAGCGGGAGGGCACGAGCAGTACTTC
cdr3_aa: CSGRLAGGHEQYF

d_call: .
j_call: TRBJ1-3
clone_size: few
v_call: TRBV6-1
cdr3_nt: TGTGCCAGCAGGGCCGAGTACTCTGGAAACACCATATATTTT
cdr3_aa: CASRAEYSGNTIYF

d_call: TRBD1
j_call: TRBJ1-2
clone_size: many
v_call: TRBV7-8
cdr3_nt: TGTGCCAGCAGCCGGATTACAGGGGATGGCTACACCTTC
cdr3_aa: CASSRITGDGYTF

d_call: .
j_call: TRBJ2-2
clone_size: many
v_call: TRBV7-2
cdr3_nt: TGTGCCAGCAGCCCCCGGTCACGGGGGGAGCTGTTTTTT
cdr3_aa: CASSPRSRGELFF

d_call: .
j_call: TRBJ2-1
clone_size: few
v_call: TRBV20-1
cdr3_nt: TGCAGTGTCCAGAGCGGACAGTGGCTGGGAGAAGGCAATGAGCAGTTCTTC
cdr3_aa: CSVQSGQWLGEGNEQFF

d_call: .
j_call: TRBJ1-2
clone_size: many
v_call: TRBV2
cdr3_nt: TGTGCCAGCAGTGAGAGGTTTTTGGCAGGGTTGATGGGCTACACCTTC
cdr3_aa: CASSERFLAGLMGYTF

d_call: .
j_call: TRBJ2-2
clone_size: .
v_call: TRBV29-1
cdr3_nt: TGCAGCGTTGGGGAACCATTGAACACCGGGGAGCTGTTTTTT
cdr3_aa: CSVGEPLNTGELFF

d_call: TRBD2
j_call: TRBJ2-5
clone_size: few
v_call: TRBV9
cdr3_nt: TGTGCCAGCAGCGTAGCGGGAGGGCCGAAGGAGACCCAGTACTTC
cdr3_aa: CASSVAGGPKETQYF

d_call: .
j_call: TRBJ2-7
clone_size: .
v_call: TRBV9
cdr3_nt: TGTGCCAGCAGCGTAGGTGGGGGGCTCTCCTACGAGCAGTACTTC
cdr3_aa: CASSVGGGLSYEQYF

d_call: .
j_call: TRBJ2-5
clone_size: many
v_call: TRBV28
cdr3_nt: TGTGCCAGCAGTTTGGTTTGGGGTTACCAAGGGACCCAGTACTTC
cdr3_aa: CASSLVWGYQGTQYF

d_call: TRBD1
j_call: TRBJ1-4
clone_size: .
v_call: TRBV6-1
cdr3_nt: TGTGCCAGCAGCCATATCTCAGGACAGGGAAATGAAAAACTGTTTTTT
cdr3_aa: CASSHISGQGNEKLFF

d_call: TRBD2
j_call: TRBJ2-7
clone_size: many
v_call: TRBV20-1
cdr3_nt: TGCAGTGCTAAGGGGACTATCGAGCAGTACTTC
cdr3_aa: CSAKGTIEQYF

d_call: TRBD2
j_call: TRBJ2-5
clone_size: .
v_call: TRBV7-9
cdr3_nt: TGTGCCAGCAGCTTTATAGCGGGAGGAGAAGAGACCCAGTACTTC
cdr3_aa: CASSFIAGGEETQYF

d_call: .
j_call: TRBJ2-7
clone_size: few
v_call: TRBV7-2
cdr3_nt: TGTGCCAGCAGCCTAAATACAGGAGACTACGAGCAGTACTTC
cdr3_aa: CASSLNTGDYEQYF

d_call: TRBD2
j_call: TRBJ2-5
clone_size: few
v_call: TRBV24-1
cdr3_nt: TGTGCCACCAGTTCTCCTAGCGGAAACCAAGAGACCCAGTACTTC
cdr3_aa: CATSSPSGNQETQYF

d_call: .
j_call: TRBJ1-1
clone_size: many
v_call: TRBV28
cdr3_nt: TGTGCCAGCAGTGCCCTCCTCGCCGGCACTGAAGCTTTCTTT
cdr3_aa: CASSALLAGTEAFF

d_call: .
j_call: TRBJ2-1
clone_size: .
v_call: TRBV6-1
cdr3_nt: TGTGCCAGCAGTGGGGTTTGGGGTTACGAGCAGTTCTTC
cdr3_aa: CASSGVWGYEQFF

d_call: .
j_call: TRBJ1-1
clone_size: many
v_call: TRBV2
cdr3_nt: TGTGCCAGCAGTCGGACAGTCCCGAGGCCCTTAAACACTGAAGCTTTCTTT
cdr3_aa: CASSRTVPRPLNTEAFF

d_call: .
j_call: TRBJ1-1
clone_size: .
v_call: TRBV6-5
cdr3_nt: TGTGCCAGCAGATACCAGGGGCGGGGGACTGAAGCTTTCTTT
cdr3_aa: CASRYQGRGTEAFF

d_call: TRBD1
j_call: TRBJ2-7
clone_size: many
v_call: TRBV28
cdr3_nt: TGTGCCAGCAGTAAATTACAGGGGAGTCAAGGGGAGCAGTACTTC
cdr3_aa: CASSKLQGSQGEQYF

d_call: .
j_call: TRBJ2-1
clone_size: .
v_call: TRBV30
cdr3_nt: TGTGCCTGGAGTGTTGGGGGGGGGGGCCTCAATGAGCAGTTCTTT
cdr3_aa: CAWSVGGGGLNEQFF

d_call: .
j_call: TRBJ2-2
clone_size: many
v_call: TRBV4-3
cdr3_nt: TGCGCCAGCAGCCAAGATCCTAGCCAGGTATCCGGGGAGCTGTTTTTT
cdr3_aa: CASSQDPSQVSGELFF